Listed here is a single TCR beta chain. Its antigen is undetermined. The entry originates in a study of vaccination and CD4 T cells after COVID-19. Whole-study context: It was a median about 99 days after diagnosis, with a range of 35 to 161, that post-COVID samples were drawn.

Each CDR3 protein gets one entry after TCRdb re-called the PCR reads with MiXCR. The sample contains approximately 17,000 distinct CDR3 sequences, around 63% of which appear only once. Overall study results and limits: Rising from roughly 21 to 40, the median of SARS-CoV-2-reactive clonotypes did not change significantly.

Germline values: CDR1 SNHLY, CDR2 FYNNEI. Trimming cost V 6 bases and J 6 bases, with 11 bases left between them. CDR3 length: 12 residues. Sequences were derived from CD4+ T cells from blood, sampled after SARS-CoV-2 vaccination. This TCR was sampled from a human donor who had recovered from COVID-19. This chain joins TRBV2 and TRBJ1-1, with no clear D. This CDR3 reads CASSYDISEAFF. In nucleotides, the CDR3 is TGTGCCAGCAGCTACGATATATCTGAAGCTTTCTTT. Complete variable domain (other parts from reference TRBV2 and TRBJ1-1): EPEVTQTPSHQVTQMGQEVILRCVPISNHLYFYWYRQILGQKVEFLVSFYNNEISEKSEIFDDQFSVERPDGSNFTLKIRSTKLEDSAMYFCASSYDISEAFFGQGTRLTVV.